These 31 T cell receptor beta chains were sequenced from one sample in a study of breast tumors, draining lymph nodes, adjacent tissues. TCRdb re-derived calls from the multiplex PCR reads in MiXCR, one entry per CDR3 protein. Of some 200,000 distinct CDR3 sequences in the sample, around 33% were seen once. The lymph nodes were axillary draining lymph nodes from breast cancer patients. The sequenced material came from axillary lymph node tissue. The source is a female donor with breast cancer. Some clones in this sample may be carry-over from other donors' samples.

In this sample, this clonotype turned up many times. The chain recombines TRBV18 with TRBJ1-3; no reliable D call. CDR3 length: 13 residues. From germline, CDR1 is KGHSH and CDR2 LQKENI. The V and J ends lost 6 bases and 4 bases respectively, with 10 bases between them. The CDR3 loop is CASSVQAGNTIYF. In nucleotides, the CDR3 is TGTGCCAGCTCGGTTCAGGCCGGAAACACCATATATTTT.

This sequence joins TRBV28 and TRBJ2-7, with TRBD2 matching 11 bases. The ends lost 5 bases at V and 5 bases at J; junction bases unmatched: 5. The length of the CDR3 is 14 residues. The germline gives CDR1 MDHEN, CDR2 SYDVKM. The CDR3 is CASSIAGGTHEQYF. In nucleotides, the CDR3 is TGTGCCAGCAGTATAGCGGGAGGGACCCACGAGCAGTACTTC.

This clonotype appeared many times. The DNA of the CDR3 is TGCGCCAGCAGCCAAGCCGGAGGGGGCGCAGTGGGCAATCAGCCCCAGCATTTT. It yields the protein CASSQAGGGAVGNQPQHF. The V and J genes are TRBV4-1 and TRBJ1-5; 7 bases are a match to TRBD1. Germline CDR1 reads MGHRA; CDR2 reads YSYEKL. J gave up 2 bases and V 1 base, and 11 bases lay outside the gene matches. This CDR3 contains 18 residues.

In this sample, this clonotype turned up many times. This rearrangement joins TRBV20-1 to TRBJ2-1; no definite D call. The germline V gene has CDR1 DFQATT and CDR2 SNEGSKA (reference sequence). CDR3 length equals 14 residues. V lost 1 base and J 2 bases, leaving 9 bases between the germline ends. CDR3 amino acids: CSARGLLTYNEQFF. In nucleotides, the CDR3 is TGCAGTGCTAGAGGGCTTCTTACCTACAATGAGCAGTTCTTC.

The rearrangement joins TRBV20-1 to TRBJ1-4; 9 bases line up with TRBD1. This CDR3 has 15 residues. The V gene end was trimmed by 2 bases and the J gene end by 7 bases; junction bases not matched to a gene: 8. Germline CDR1 reads DFQATT; CDR2 reads SNEGSKA (reference sequence). DNA of the CDR3: TGCAGTGCTAGAACCTCCGGGACAGGGAGTGAAAAACTGTTTTTT. Its translation is CSARTSGTGSEKLFF.

This clonotype occurred many times. The chain couples TRBV6-2 or TRBV6-3 to TRBJ1-4; D ambiguous. This CDR3 comprises 11 residues. CDR1 is MNHEY and CDR2 is SVGEGT in the germline V gene. Trimming stripped 6 bases from V and 4 bases from J, with 3 bases between. CDR3 protein: CASRNNEKLFF. The DNA for the CDR3 is TGTGCCAGCAGGAATAATGAAAAACTGTTTTTT.

This clonotype was seen repeatedly, ten times or more. V gene TRBV20-1 combines with J gene TRBJ2-3, with 11 bases lining up with TRBD2. V was clipped by 5 bases and J by 2 bases; unmatched bases: 6. Germline V gene data show CDR1 as DFQATT and CDR2 as SNEGSKA (reference sequence). There are 15 residues in the CDR3. The CDR3 loop reads CSAWRLAGTTDTQYF. Here the CDR3 DNA reads TGCAGTGCTTGGAGACTAGCGGGAACCACAGATACGCAGTATTTT.

This clonotype was counted at least ten times. The J gene is TRBJ1-6, the V gene TRBV11-3, with D perhaps matching TRBD1 (5 bases). This CDR3 contains 20 residues. The germline V gene encodes CDR1 SGHNT and CDR2 YENEEA. Trimming cost V 5 bases and J 0 bases, with 23 bases left between them. The chain's CDR3 is CASSQNGAGPLSSYNSPLHF. The CDR3 DNA sequence: TGTGCCAGCAGCCAAAATGGGGCAGGGCCCTTGAGCTCCTATAATTCACCCCTCCACTTT.

Ten or more counts support this clonotype. As DNA, the CDR3 is TGTGCCAGTAGTATTAGTCGGGGGGCTACGCAGTATTTT. As protein: CASSISRGATQYF. The gene calls are TRBV19 and TRBJ2-3; D possibly corresponds to TRBD2 (7 bases). V dropped 3 bases and J dropped 8 bases, with 12 bases sitting between them. Looked up from germline, CDR1 is LNHDA and CDR2 is SQIVND (reference sequence). The CDR3 covers 13 residues.

This clonotype was found a few times. With a much larger clone just one base away, this may be a read error. In DNA, the CDR3 is TGCAGTGCTACTTCGGGCCTTGAGCAGTCCTTC. Translating gives CSATSGLEQSF. The gene calls are TRBV20-1 and TRBJ2-1; the D is unclear. From germline, CDR1 is DFQATT and CDR2 SNEGSKA (reference sequence). The CDR3 loop spans 11 amino acids.

This clonotype was detected ten times or more. The chain couples TRBV7-3 to TRBJ2-2; tentatively, D is TRBD1 (5 bases). The CDR3 is made up of 13 amino acids. V lost 5 bases and J 6 bases, leaving 10 bases between the germline ends. Germline lookup yields CDR1 SGHTA and CDR2 FQGTGA. CDR3 sequence (DNA): TGTGCCAGCAGCATTTCAGGGTCCGGGGAGCTGTTTTTT. Protein: CASSISGSGELFF.

Comment on this clonotype: A read error may explain this, as a much larger clone is one base away. V usage is TRBV5-4 and J usage is TRBJ1-2, with TRBD1 as a possible D gene (6 bases). In germline, CDR1 is SGHNT, CDR2 YYREEE (reference sequence). There are 16 residues in the CDR3. Trimming took off 3 bases at V and 4 bases at J, with 19 bases between the two ends. The CDR3 protein is CASSSGGARGPYGYTF. The CDR3 DNA reads TGTGCCAGCAGCTCGGGGGGGGCCAGGGGACCCTATGGCTACACCTTC. Supplemented by reference TRBV5-4 and TRBJ1-2, the full variable domain reads ETGVTQSPTHLIKTRGQQVTLRCSSQSGHNTVSWYQQALGQGPQFIFQYYREEENGRGNFPPRFSGLQFPNYSSELNVNALELDDSALYLCASSSGGARGPYGYTFGSGTRLTVV.

This clonotype was seen repeatedly, ten times or more. The rearrangement joins TRBV6-5 to TRBJ1-2; 7 bases map to TRBD1. This CDR3 has 16 residues. Germline-derived CDR1 and CDR2 are MNHEY and SVGAGI. Trimming took 6 bases from V and 2 from J; bases not matched to a gene: 12. Here the CDR3 reads CASRPPGTVLNYGYTF. CDR3 nucleotide sequence: TGTGCCAGCAGACCACCCGGGACAGTCCTAAACTATGGCTACACCTTC.

This clonotype was observed many times. The V call is TRBV18, the J call TRBJ2-7; D perhaps matches TRBD1 (5 bases). Germline lookup yields CDR1 KGHSH and CDR2 LQKENI. V shed 4 bases and J shed 1 base, with 11 bases lying between them. The CDR3 is made up of 14 amino acids. CDR3 loop: CASSQETESYEQYF. The CDR3 nucleotides are TGTGCCAGCTCACAGGAGACAGAGTCCTACGAGCAGTACTTC.

This clonotype was seen repeatedly, ten times or more. The chain joins TRBV5-1 to TRBJ2-3, with 14 positions matching TRBD2. The V segment lost 0 bases and the J segment 6 bases; nucleotides outside the gene matches: 6. Germline lookup yields CDR1 SGHRS and CDR2 YFSETQ. The CDR3 runs 17 residues. The CDR3 spells CASSLAGTSGGGDTQYF. As DNA, the CDR3 is TGCGCCAGCAGCTTGGCAGGGACTAGCGGGGGCGGGGATACGCAGTATTTT.

This clonotype was counted between two and nine times. V and J are TRBV6-5 and TRBJ2-7; TRBD2 aligns across 8 bases. The length of the CDR3 is 15 residues. CDR1 is MNHEY and CDR2 is SVGAGI in the germline V gene. The ends lost 0 bases at V and 1 base at J; junction bases unmatched: 2. CDR3: CASSYSGGVSYEQYF. CDR3 in DNA: TGTGCCAGCAGTTACTCCGGGGGGGTTTCCTACGAGCAGTACTTC.

Many counts were recorded for this clonotype. The rearrangement joins TRBV12-3 or TRBV12-4 to TRBJ2-2; TRBD1 aligns across 7 bases. Germline trimming cut 6 bases from V and 1 base from J; bases unmatched to any gene: 5. There are 15 residues in the CDR3. The CDR3: CASRRDRVNTGELFF. The CDR3 bases are TGTGCCAGCAGAAGAGACAGGGTGAACACCGGGGAGCTGTTTTTT.

This clonotype was detected ten times or more. The chain employs TRBV19 and TRBJ2-3; 8 bases map to TRBD2. V was pared by 6 bases and J by 6 bases, with 8 bases of the junction left unmatched. CDR3 size: 14 residues. CDR1 is LNHDA, CDR2 SQIVND, per germline (reference sequence). CDR3 coding DNA: TGTGCCAGTAGCCAGCGGGAGAGGCGGGATACGCAGTATTTT. Encoded protein: CASSQRERRDTQYF.

This clonotype has at least ten counts. This sequence joins TRBV5-6 and TRBJ1-6, with a possible D match to TRBD1 (5 bases). The CDR3 covers 16 residues. Germline loops: CDR1 SGHDT, CDR2 YYEEEE. Trimming stripped 4 bases from V and 6 bases from J, with 17 bases between. CDR3 DNA sequence: TGTGCCAGCAGCGCCCCGGCGGGGGGAAGTAATTCACCCCTCCACTTT. Protein sequence: CASSAPAGGSNSPLHF.

Written as DNA, the CDR3 is TGTGCCTGGAGAAAGGCGGTTGCCAAAAACATTCAGTACTTC. It encodes CAWRKAVAKNIQYF. This chain links TRBV30 with TRBJ2-4; D unresolved. Germline V gene data show CDR1 as GTSNPN and CDR2 as SVGIG (reference sequence). CDR3 length: 14 residues. Trimming took 3 bases from V and 1 from J, leaving 10 bases between them. Drawing the rest from reference TRBV30 and TRBJ2-4, the complete variable domain is SQTIHQWPATLVQPVGSPLSLECTVEGTSNPNLYWYRQAAGRGLQLLFYSVGIGQISSEVPQNLSASRPQDRQFILSSKKLLLSDSGFYLCAWRKAVAKNIQYFGAGTRLSVL.

This clonotype was counted many times. The chain links TRBV11-2 to TRBJ2-1; D uncertain. The germline CDR1 and CDR2 sequences are SGHAT and FQNNGV. V lost 0 bases and J 6 bases, leaving 9 bases between the germline ends. CDR3 length: 14 amino acids. The CDR3 region is CASSLESPVNEQFF. DNA of the CDR3: TGTGCCAGCAGCTTAGAGTCGCCCGTCAATGAGCAGTTCTTC. Looking up the rest from reference TRBV11-2 and TRBJ2-1 gives the full variable domain: EAGVAQSPRYKIIEKRQSVAFWCNPISGHATLYWYQQILGQGPKLLIQFQNNGVVDDSQLPKDRFSAERLKGVDSTLKIQPAKLEDSAVYLCASSLESPVNEQFFGPGTRLTVL.

This clonotype was found many times. J is TRBJ2-7 and V is TRBV20-1; D is unclear. This CDR3 has 12 amino acids. Trimming removed 6 bases at V and 3 bases at J, with 12 bases between. Germline V CDR1 and CDR2: DFQATT, SNEGSKA (reference sequence). The CDR3 protein is CSANAQGYEQYF. CDR3 nucleotides: TGCAGTGCAAACGCTCAAGGCTACGAGCAGTACTTC.

This chain links TRBV20-1 with TRBJ1-1; the D gene is possibly TRBD1 (6 bases). CDR1 and CDR2 (germline): DFQATT, SNEGSKA (reference sequence). This CDR3 has 13 amino acids. V was clipped by 6 bases and J by 4 bases, with 15 bases between them. The CDR3 is CSAFDGGLTEAFF. DNA of the CDR3: TGCAGTGCCTTCGACGGGGGGCTCACTGAAGCTTTCTTT.

This clonotype was seen at least ten times. V usage is TRBV2 and J usage is TRBJ2-2; 7 nucleotides align to TRBD1. With 5 bases clipped from V and 1 base from J, the junction kept 1 base outside the gene matches. Germline CDR1 is SNHLY and CDR2 is FYNNEI. The CDR3 length is 14 residues. CDR3 loop: CASSQGENTGELFF. CDR3 nucleotide sequence: TGTGCCAGCAGTCAGGGGGAGAACACCGGGGAGCTGTTTTTT.

V and J are TRBV7-9 and TRBJ1-2; D remains unclear. V lost 1 base and J lost 4, with 28 bases in between. The CDR3 has 20 residues. The germline V gene has CDR1 SEHNR and CDR2 FQNEAQ (reference sequence). CDR3 bases: TGTGCCAGCAGCTTAGGTGCCCCAAGCTCCTACAATGAGCAGTTCTATGGCTACACCTTC. Translation: CASSLGAPSSYNEQFYGYTF.

Details on this clonotype: With a much larger clone just one base away, this may be a read error. This is likely a read error, given that the CDR3 carries no conserved phenylalanine or tryptophan at its end. Because the CDR3's place on the DNA is in doubt, the DNA is left out and the CDR3 is given as listed by TCRdb. The genes are TRBV20-1 and TRBJ2-5. The CDR3 is 11 amino acids long, termini counted. Germline CDR1 reads DFQATT; CDR2 reads SNEGSKA (reference sequence). This CDR3 reads CSARDRETQSV.

About this clonotype itself: A clone one base away is much larger, so this may be a read error. This chain links TRBV6-1 with TRBJ1-5; D remains ambiguous. V was trimmed by 2 bases and J by 6 bases, leaving 17 bases between them. This CDR3 has 16 amino acids. Germline V gene lookup returns CDR1 MNHNS and CDR2 SASEGT. The CDR3 DNA sequence: TGTGCCAGCAGTGAAAATGCCCGGGGTGCGGTTCAGCCCCAGCATTTT. The encoded protein is CASSENARGAVQPQHF.

This clonotype has just one count. The J gene is TRBJ1-6, the V gene TRBV20-1; D may be TRBD1 (6 bases). Germline lookup yields CDR1 DFQATT and CDR2 SNEGSKA (reference sequence). The CDR3 is 16 residues long. V gave up 1 base and J gave up 6 bases, with 16 bases separating them. The CDR3 loop is CSARVGGGGVNSPLHF. In DNA form, the CDR3 reads TGCAGTGCTAGAGTAGGAGGGGGGGGGGTTAATTCACCCCTCCACTTT.

The genes are TRBV6-5 and TRBJ2-1, with D perhaps assigned TRBD1 or TRBD2 (6 bases each). Deletions cut 2 bases from V and 2 bases from J, with 13 bases between. From germline, CDR1 is MNHEY and CDR2 SVGAGI. The CDR3 totals 16 residues. CDR3 residues: CASSYGRGRTYNEQFF. The CDR3, as DNA: TGTGCCAGCAGTTACGGCCGGGGGCGAACCTACAATGAGCAGTTCTTC.

As concerns this clonotype: This may stem from a read error, because a much larger clone lies one nucleotide away. The V and J genes are TRBV6-6 and TRBJ2-1; weak D call: TRBD2 (6 bases). CDR3 length: 14 residues. Between the trimmed V and J ends, which lost 6 bases and 6 bases, there was a span of 15 bases. Germline values: CDR1 MNHNY, CDR2 SVGAGI (reference sequence). The CDR3 region is CASSPPGGANEQFF. The CDR3 DNA is TGTGCCAGCAGCCCCCCTGGCGGGGCCAATGAGCAGTTCTTC.

The V call is TRBV7-8, the J call TRBJ1-2, with D hard to call. Trimming pared 1 base from V and 7 bases from J, leaving 13 bases between. From germline, CDR1 is SGHVS and CDR2 FQNEAQ. This CDR3 is 14 amino acids long. CDR3 sequence reads: CASSLEGNARGYTF. For the CDR3, the DNA is TGTGCCAGCAGCTTAGAGGGTAACGCCCGTGGCTACACCTTC.